A selection of T cell receptor beta chains follows, all from one sample in a study of siplizumab effects on memory and regulatory T cells. This table comes from immunoSEQ multiplex PCR, and its TCRdb copy is limited to in-frame clones, with some not included. The sample yields some 63,000 clones, just over 95% seen once. Material for sequencing was naive CD8+ T cells sorted from blood. Source of these receptors: a human donor in good health. Both conserved end residues are part of each CDR3. D genes are given only for firm matches. Size tells how often a clone was seen (once, few, many) or the class of an expanded clone, and some rows leave it out.

TRBV9	TRBD2	TRBJ2-3	-	TGTGCCAGCAGCCAGACTAGCGGCCCCCTCACAGATACGCAGTATTTT	CASSQTSGPLTDTQYF
TRBV28	-	TRBJ2-5	-	TGTGCCAGCAACCCAATAGGGTTGGAGACCCAGTACTTC	CASNPIGLETQYF
TRBV5-5	-	TRBJ1-1	-	TGTGCCAGCAGGGAGAACAGAATGAACACTGAAGCTTTCTTT	CASRENRMNTEAFF
TRBV5-6	-	TRBJ2-7	once	TGTGCCAGCAGCGCGGGAGGTATAGGACAGGTGGTCTACGAGCAGTACTTC	CASSAGGIGQVVYEQYF
TRBV2	TRBD1	TRBJ2-6	-	TGTGCCAGCATGGACAGGGGAGCCCCGGGGGGGGCCAACGTCCTGACTTTC	CASMDRGAPGGANVLTF
TRBV2	-	TRBJ1-1	once	TGTGCCAGCACGGGGGGGAAGTTTGAAGCTTTCTTT	CASTGGKFEAFF
TRBV15	TRBD2	TRBJ2-3	-	TGTGCCACCAGCAGACCTCGACTAGCGCACCTGACGGGCACAGATACGCAGTATTTT	CATSRPRLAHLTGTDTQYF
TRBV6-1	-	TRBJ2-7	-	TGTGCCAGCTCCCTAGGCTACGAGCAGTACTTC	CASSLGYEQYF
TRBV7-6	-	TRBJ1-3	-	TGTGCCAGCAGCCGGAGCTCTGGAAACACCATATATTTT	CASSRSSGNTIYF
TRBV4-1	-	TRBJ2-7	-	TGCGCCAGCAGCCAAGGTTCCACAACCTACGAGCAGTACTTC	CASSQGSTTYEQYF
TRBV5-6	-	TRBJ2-5	-	TGTGCCAGCAGCGTGCTCCGGGGCCAAGAGACCCAGTACTTC	CASSVLRGQETQYF
TRBV29-1	TRBD1	TRBJ2-1	-	TGCAGCGTTATCTCCGGGACAGGGGGTGAGCAGTTCTTC	CSVISGTGGEQFF
TRBV14	-	TRBJ1-1	-	TGTGCCAGCAGCCGGACGAAGGGGACTGAAGCTTTCTTT	CASSRTKGTEAFF
TRBV19	TRBD1	TRBJ1-5	once	TGTGCCAGATTCGGGACAGGGGTTCATCAGCCCCAGCATTTT	CARFGTGVHQPQHF
TRBV27	-	TRBJ1-5	-	TGTGCCAGCAAAGAGGGGATCGGGCAGCCCCAGCATTTT	CASKEGIGQPQHF
TRBV7-9	-	TRBJ1-6	once	TGTGCCAGCAGCTCAGGGGTTACCGACCATAATTCACCCCTCCACTTT	CASSSGVTDHNSPLHF
TRBV19	-	TRBJ1-1	once	TGTGCCAGTGAGACAGGGAACACTGAAGCTTTCTTT	CASETGNTEAFF
TRBV21-1	-	TRBJ2-1	-	TGTGCCAGCAGCAAAGCCGCCGGCGACAGGGAGGGTAATGAGCAGTTCTTC	CASSKAAGDREGNEQFF
TRBV19	-	TRBJ2-2	-	TGTGCCAGTAGTATAACACCTCCGAACACCGGGGAGCTGTTTTTT	CASSITPPNTGELFF
TRBV4-3	-	TRBJ1-1	-	TGCGCCAGCAGCATCGGGACATTAACCTACACTGAAGCTTTCTTT	CASSIGTLTYTEAFF
TRBV19	TRBD1	TRBJ2-7	-	TGTGCCAGTACCAAGACAGGGGGCGGGAACGAGCAGTACTTC	CASTKTGGGNEQYF
TRBV2	-	TRBJ1-1	-	TGTGCCAGCAGTCCCATTGGCGTAACCCTCACCACTGAAGCTTTCTTT	CASSPIGVTLTTEAFF
TRBV27	-	TRBJ2-7	-	TGTGCCAGCAGTATTTTCACAGGGTACGAGCAGTACTTC	CASSIFTGYEQYF
TRBV7-2	TRBD2	TRBJ2-7	-	TGTGCCAGCAGCTTCTCTAGCGGGTACGAGCAGTACTTC	CASSFSSGYEQYF
TRBV11-2	-	TRBJ1-1	-	TGTGCCAGCAGCTTAAGTAACACTGAAGCTTTCTTT	CASSLSNTEAFF
TRBV4-3	-	TRBJ2-5	-	TGCGCCAGCAGCCCGGGACTGACTCAAGAGACCCAGTACTTC	CASSPGLTQETQYF
TRBV19	-	TRBJ2-7	-	TGTGCCAGTAGTTCGGCCCGACTTACCTCCGAGCAGTACTTC	CASSSARLTSEQYF
TRBV7-6	-	TRBJ2-7	-	TGTGCCAGCGGGGGGCCCCTTCAGGACGAGCAGTACTTC	CASGGPLQDEQYF
TRBV9	-	TRBJ2-2	-	TGTGCCAGCAGCGTAGGTTGGGGTGACACCGGGGAGCTGTTTTTT	CASSVGWGDTGELFF
TRBV10-3	TRBD2	TRBJ2-3	-	TGTGCCATCAGTGAGGCTAGCGGGGGCGCAGATACGCAGTATTTT	CAISEASGGADTQYF
TRBV4-1	TRBD1	TRBJ1-4	-	TGCGCCAGCAGCCAAGAAGAAGTTGGATCAGGGGGCGGTGAAAAACTGTTTTTT	CASSQEEVGSGGGEKLFF
TRBV19	-	TRBJ2-7	-	TGTGCCAGTAGCAGGACGAAGTACGAGCAGTACTTC	CASSRTKYEQYF
TRBV19	-	TRBJ1-5	-	TGTGCCAGTAGTAGCTGGAGCAATCAGCCCCAGCATTTT	CASSSWSNQPQHF
TRBV9	-	TRBJ1-1	-	TGTGCCAGCAGCGTAGCTGATTCTGAAGCTTTCTTT	CASSVADSEAFF
TRBV30	-	TRBJ1-6	-	TGTGCCTGGAATGGGGGCGAATCACCCCTCCACTTT	CAWNGGESPLHF
TRBV19	-	TRBJ1-2	once	TGTGCCAGTAGTATAGACGGGTTCTATGGCTACACCTTC	CASSIDGFYGYTF
TRBV6-5	-	TRBJ1-2	-	TGTGCCAGCAGTTACTTCGACGCAACCTATGGCTACACCTTC	CASSYFDATYGYTF
TRBV5-1	TRBD2	TRBJ2-3	once	TGCGCCAGCAGCTTACCAGGACTAGCGGGGGGGCTCGAGGAAGATACGCAGTATTTT	CASSLPGLAGGLEEDTQYF
TRBV5-1	-	TRBJ2-7	-	TGCGCCAGCACCTTGGCCCCCGACGACGGAGAGCAGTACTTC	CASTLAPDDGEQYF
TRBV29-1	TRBD2	TRBJ2-5	-	TGCAGCGTTGACCTCCCAGCGGGGGACCAAGAGACCCAGTACTTC	CSVDLPAGDQETQYF
TRBV6-6	TRBD1	TRBJ2-1	once	TGTGCCAGCAGTTACTCGGGACAGGGTCCCTACAATGAGCAGTTCTTC	CASSYSGQGPYNEQFF
TRBV19	-	TRBJ2-7	-	TGTGCCACCCGAAGGAAGAGTGACCACGAGCAGTACTTC	CATRRKSDHEQYF
TRBV11-2	TRBD1	TRBJ2-3	-	TGTGCCAGCAGCTTAGACCCCGGGACAGGGCTCACAGATACGCAGTATTTT	CASSLDPGTGLTDTQYF
TRBV30	TRBD1	TRBJ2-7	-	TGTGCCTGGGGGGACAGCTACGAGCAGTACTTC	CAWGDSYEQYF
TRBV7-2	TRBD2	TRBJ2-3	-	TGTGCCAGCAGCTCGGTAGCGGGGGTGGGGACAGATACGCAGTATTTT	CASSSVAGVGTDTQYF
TRBV5-1	-	TRBJ2-7	-	TGCGCCAGCAGCCAGGCCGGTTCCTCCTACGAGCAGTACTTC	CASSQAGSSYEQYF
TRBV5-6	-	TRBJ2-5	-	TGTGCCAGCAGCCCCCCAAGTGGCGGGGAGACCCAGTACTTC	CASSPPSGGETQYF
TRBV29-1	TRBD1	TRBJ1-1	-	TGCAGCGTTGAAGATCTAGTCCGCCCGCAGGGGGCGTTTGTTGACACTGAAGCTTTCTTT	CSVEDLVRPQGAFVDTEAFF
TRBV7-9	-	TRBJ1-1	-	TGTGCCAGCAGCAGTACACAGGGATCGGGTGAAGCTTTCTTT	CASSSTQGSGEAFF
TRBV11-1	-	TRBJ2-1	-	TGTGCCAGCAGCTTAGAGGGGTTCTCCTACAATGAGCAGTTCTTC	CASSLEGFSYNEQFF
TRBV28	-	TRBJ1-2	-	TGTGCCAGCAGTTTACAGGGAACCCCGTATGGCTACACCTTC	CASSLQGTPYGYTF
TRBV4-1	TRBD2	TRBJ2-1	-	TGCGCCAGCAGCCAAGAGCTAGCGGGGTTCGACAATGAGCAGTTCTTC	CASSQELAGFDNEQFF
TRBV6-5	-	TRBJ2-1	-	TGTGCCAGCAGTTTCACACAGAGCTCCTACAATGAGCAGTTCTTC	CASSFTQSSYNEQFF
TRBV28	-	TRBJ1-5	-	TGTGCCAGCAGTTTGGGGGGCTTGGAGCCCCAGCATTTT	CASSLGGLEPQHF
TRBV6-5	TRBD1	TRBJ2-7	-	TGTGCCAGCAGTTTTCGGGACAGCACCTACGAGCAGTACTTC	CASSFRDSTYEQYF